This entry is about one T cell receptor beta chain. Its cognate antigen is unknown. This sample was included in a study of OX40 agonist ivuxolimab in advanced cancers. On the study more broadly: Patients undergoing dose escalation presented with hepatocellular carcinoma, melanoma, renal cell or head and neck cancer. At 82.7% male, the cohort had a mean age of approximately 60 years, ranging from 23 to 79.

V gave up 5 bases and J gave up 2 bases, with 19 bases separating them. Germline V lookup: CDR1 SQVTM, CDR2 ANQGSEA. The CDR3 consists of 15 residues. Findings and caveats of the study: Some nonresponders also had low normalized T-cell clonal expansion. On average, CD8+ T cells showed a greater number of expanded clones than CD4+.

Method: immunoSEQ multiplex PCR; TCRdb's copy keeps in-frame clones and lacks some. The table lists 75,000 to 100,000 clones, around 87% of them singletons. V usage is TRBV29-1 and J usage is TRBJ2-7; D uncertain. This TCR came from an adult with an advanced solid tumor such as melanoma, head and neck, liver or kidney cancer. The material sequenced was CD4+ or CD8+ T cells sorted from blood, taken in a trial of the OX40 agonist ivuxolimab. The CDR3 region is CSVKTGGFTTYEQYF. DNA of the CDR3: TGCAGCGTTAAGACCGGCGGCTTTACCACCTACGAGCAGTACTTC.